The 21 T cell receptor beta chains below were found in one sample sequenced in a study of cytomegalovirus exposure and HLA in healthy donors. The repertoire was sequenced with immunoSEQ multiplex PCR; TCRdb's copy has only in-frame clones and lacks some. Of 200,000 to 250,000 clones in the sample, roughly 91% were seen once. The sequenced material came from PBMCs. These receptors were taken from a woman aged 18-30 years in good health and CMV-seropositive.

This clone has a handful of counts. The rearrangement joins TRBV7-9 to TRBJ2-7; 12 bases line up with TRBD2. Germline values: CDR1 SEHNR, CDR2 FQNEAQ (reference sequence). V dropped 2 bases and J dropped 4; count of bases not matched to a gene: 6. The CDR3 has 16 amino acids. The DNA of the CDR3 is TGTGCCAGCAGCTTACCCAGACTAGCGGGAGTGTACGAGCAGTACTTC. Translation gives CASSLPRLAGVYEQYF.

V is TRBV27 and J is TRBJ2-5; TRBD2 matches at 7 bases. Germline V lookup: CDR1 MNHEY, CDR2 SMNVEV (reference sequence). The CDR3 runs to 20 residues. Trimming took 0 bases from V and 2 from J; bases not matched to a gene: 18. CDR3 coding DNA: TGTGCCAGCAGTTTATCTTATACGGTCCTCCATGGGACTACACAAGAGACCCAGTACTTC. This sequence encodes CASSLSYTVLHGTTQETQYF.

This chain connects TRBV27 to TRBJ2-1; TRBD1 is a possible D gene (6 bases). This CDR3 has 15 residues. The ends were cut back, 3 bases at V and 6 bases at J, with 15 bases in the middle. Looked up from germline, CDR1 is MNHEY and CDR2 is SMNVEV (reference sequence). The chain's CDR3 is CASSFTAKGGNEQFF. As DNA, the CDR3 is TGTGCCAGCAGTTTCACAGCGAAAGGGGGCAATGAGCAGTTCTTC.

This sequence joins TRBV27 and TRBJ2-1, with a possible D match to TRBD2 (6 bases). The CDR3 has 15 amino acids. Germline V gene lookup returns CDR1 MNHEY and CDR2 SMNVEV (reference sequence). The V gene lost 1 base and the J gene lost 5 bases, with 12 bases spanning the gap. CDR3 sequence: CASSLWGERDNEQFF. The CDR3 DNA reads TGTGCCAGCAGTTTATGGGGGGAGAGAGACAATGAGCAGTTCTTC.

Written as DNA, the CDR3 is TGTGCCAGCAGCGGGGGTGGACAGGGGGTCTACAATGAGCAGTTCTTC. Its translation: CASSGGGQGVYNEQFF. The rearrangement uses TRBV7-9 and TRBJ2-1; 10 bases are a match to TRBD1. The CDR3 totals 16 residues. Germline CDR1 reads SEHNR; CDR2 reads FQNEAQ (reference sequence). V was clipped by 5 bases and J by 3 bases; unmatched bases: 7.

The chain is built from TRBV27 and TRBJ2-3; TRBD2 matches 8 bases. CDR1 is MNHEY and CDR2 is SMNVEV in the germline V gene (reference sequence). The CDR3 runs 14 residues. After removal of 4 bases from V and 1 base from J, the junction contained 1 base not matched to a gene. In nucleotides, the CDR3 is TGTGCCAGCAGTTCGACTAGCGGCACAGATACGCAGTATTTT. This translates into CASSSTSGTDTQYF.

This rearrangement joins TRBV9 to TRBJ2-5; 9 bases agree with TRBD2. With V trimmed by 1 base and J by 3 bases, 19 bases remained unmatched. This CDR3 spans 20 amino acids. Germline V gene data show CDR1 as SGDLS and CDR2 as YYNGEE. The CDR3 DNA reads TGTGCCAGCAGCGTACGGGTTCAGGGAGTAGCGGGAGTGGTTGAAGAGACCCAGTACTTC. Translated, it gives CASSVRVQGVAGVVEETQYF.

The genes are TRBV20-1 and TRBJ1-2, with D maybe TRBD1 (6 bases). The CDR3 is 11 amino acids. CDR1 DFQATT and CDR2 SNEGSKA come from the germline V gene (reference sequence). Trimming removed 1 base at V and 7 bases at J, with 7 bases between. This chain's CDR3 is CSARVGAGYTF. In DNA form, the CDR3 reads TGCAGTGCTAGAGTGGGGGCTGGCTACACCTTC.

The chain carries TRBV28 and TRBJ2-3; 10 bases match TRBD2. The CDR3 length is 14 residues. J lost 3 bases, V lost 8 bases, and 5 bases had no gene match. Germline-derived CDR1 and CDR2 are MDHEN and SYDVKM. This CDR3 reads CASGGLAMTDTQYF. The CDR3 DNA is TGTGCCAGCGGGGGACTAGCGATGACAGATACGCAGTATTTT.

V gene TRBV28 combines with J gene TRBJ2-7; 8 bases are a match to TRBD2. The junction had 7 bases not matched to a gene; V was cut back by 5 bases and J by 4 bases. Germline V gene lookup returns CDR1 MDHEN and CDR2 SYDVKM. The CDR3 length is 14 residues. This CDR3 reads CASSRTSITYEQYF. The CDR3 coding sequence is TGTGCCAGCAGTCGGACTAGCATCACGTACGAGCAGTACTTC.

The V and J genes are TRBV11-2 and TRBJ1-3; D possibly corresponds to TRBD1 (6 bases). Trimming pared 0 bases from V and 0 bases from J, leaving 12 bases between. The CDR3 covers 17 residues. Per the germline V gene, CDR1 is SGHAT and CDR2 is FQNNGV. The CDR3 spells CASSLEGHPFSGNTIYF. The CDR3 nucleotides are TGTGCCAGCAGCTTAGAGGGACACCCCTTCTCTGGAAACACCATATATTTT.

The chain couples TRBV5-1 to TRBJ1-2; weak D call: TRBD1 (5 bases). There are 15 residues in the CDR3. Per the germline V gene, CDR1 is SGHRS and CDR2 is YFSETQ. The germline V and J ends were trimmed by 4 bases and 3 bases, with 16 bases remaining between them. In DNA form, the CDR3 reads TGCGCCAGCAGCCTGTACAGGCCGCAGGACTATGGCTACACCTTC. Protein product: CASSLYRPQDYGYTF.

This rearrangement joins TRBV28 to TRBJ1-2; D might be TRBD1 (5 bases). Germline loops: CDR1 MDHEN, CDR2 SYDVKM. V was shortened by 3 bases and J by 8 bases, with 10 bases between the two germline ends. CDR3 length equals 12 residues. DNA of the CDR3: TGTGCCAGCAGTTTTCAGGGTTGGGGCTACACCTTC. Translation: CASSFQGWGYTF.

The chain is built from TRBV10-1 and TRBJ2-7; D is ambiguous. Looked up from germline, CDR1 is WNHNN and CDR2 is SYGVQD (reference sequence). V was pared by 2 bases and J by 1 base, with 6 bases between. CDR3 length: 13 amino acids. The chain's CDR3 is CASSEGPSYEQYF. The CDR3 bases are TGCGCCAGCAGTGAGGGCCCATCCTACGAGCAGTACTTC.

The CDR3 nucleotides are TGTGCCAGCAGCGGCGGTAATTTGGGTTTGGGTGCCCATGGCTACACCTTC. It encodes CASSGGNLGLGAHGYTF. J is TRBJ1-2 and V is TRBV7-9, with D uncertain. Trimming shortened V by 5 bases and J by 6 bases, and 25 bases separated the two germline ends. In germline, CDR1 is SEHNR, CDR2 FQNEAQ (reference sequence). The CDR3 consists of 17 residues.

The CDR3 nucleotides read TGTGCCAGCAGTTTGACAGGGGGTTGGAATGAGCAGTTCTTC. This encodes CASSLTGGWNEQFF. The chain combines TRBV28 with TRBJ2-1; 9 bases agree with TRBD1. The germline V gene has CDR1 MDHEN and CDR2 SYDVKM. The trim removed 3 bases at V and 7 bases at J, leaving 4 bases unmatched. The CDR3 spans 14 residues.

This clone was counted a few times. This sequence joins TRBV2 and TRBJ2-7, with 7 bases fitting TRBD2. Unmatched junction bases numbered 14, after V lost 8 bases and J lost 7 bases. CDR3 length: 14 residues. CDR1 and CDR2 from the germline V gene are SNHLY and FYNNEI. The CDR3 nucleotides read TGTGCCAGCCTCCCCATCCGTGGGGGACTAGAGCAGTACTTC. It yields the protein CASLPIRGGLEQYF.

This chain uses TRBV9 with TRBJ1-1; 8 bases match TRBD1. The CDR3 spans 16 residues. Germline CDR1 and CDR2: SGDLS and YYNGEE. V lost 4 bases, J lost 6 bases, and 14 bases stayed unmatched. The CDR3, as DNA: TGTGCCAGCAGCTTAAACGAGGTACAGGGGGAGCCTGAAGCTTTCTTT. Its protein is CASSLNEVQGEPEAFF. Drawing the rest from reference TRBV9 and TRBJ1-1, the complete variable domain is DSGVTQTPKHLITATGQRVTLRCSPRSGDLSVYWYQQSLDQGLQFLIQYYNGEERAKGNILERFSAQQFPDLHSELNLSSLELGDSALYFCASSLNEVQGEPEAFFGQGTRLTVV.

The V and J genes are TRBV27 and TRBJ2-1; no reliable D call. Per germline, CDR1 MNHEY and CDR2 SMNVEV (reference sequence). This CDR3 is 12 amino acids long. The V gene lost 3 bases and the J gene lost 7 bases, with 7 bases spanning the gap. The CDR3 here is CASSFFGNEQFF. DNA for the CDR3: TGTGCCAGCAGTTTTTTCGGGAATGAGCAGTTCTTC.

The chain couples TRBV28 to TRBJ1-5; 11 bases align to TRBD1. J gave up 6 bases and V 6 bases, and 7 bases lay outside the gene matches. CDR3 length: 15 residues. The germline CDR1 and CDR2 sequences are MDHEN and SYDVKM. For the CDR3, the DNA is TGTGCCAGCAGCAGGGCCGGGACAGGGGGTCAGCCCCAGCATTTT. This translates into CASSRAGTGGQPQHF.

This chain connects TRBV7-3 to TRBJ2-1; 9 bases align to TRBD2. Germline CDR1 SGHTA, CDR2 FQGTGA. CDR3 length: 15 residues. The ends lost 6 bases at V and 1 base at J; junction bases unmatched: 4. CDR3 amino acids: CASSDSGGSYNEQFF. In DNA form, the CDR3 reads TGTGCCAGCAGTGATAGCGGGGGATCCTACAATGAGCAGTTCTTC. The whole variable domain, filled in from reference TRBV7-3 and TRBJ2-1, reads GAGVSQTPSNKVTEKGKYVELRCDPISGHTALYWYRQSLGQGPEFLIYFQGTGAADDSGLPNDRFFAVRPEGSVSTLKIQRTERGDSAVYLCASSDSGGSYNEQFFGPGTRLTVL.